These 27 T cell receptor beta chains came from one sample sequenced in a study of OX40 agonist ivuxolimab in advanced cancers. This table comes from immunoSEQ multiplex PCR, and its TCRdb copy is limited to in-frame clones, with some not included. The table lists 30,000 to 50,000 clones, around 88% of them singletons, with under 0.7% in the top ten. The specimen comprised CD4+ or CD8+ T cells sorted from blood, sampled in a trial of the OX40 agonist ivuxolimab. Every receptor here comes from an adult with an advanced solid tumor such as melanoma, head and neck, liver or kidney cancer.

The chain combines TRBV27 with TRBJ2-1; D call uncertain. The V end lost 3 bases, the J end lost 8 bases, and 14 bases lay between the germline ends. This CDR3 has 14 residues. Per the germline V gene, CDR1 is MNHEY and CDR2 is SMNVEV (reference sequence). The DNA of the CDR3 is TGTGCCAGCAGTTTTAGTGGCAGTTTTGATGAGCAGTTCTTC. Translated, it gives CASSFSGSFDEQFF.

The chain is built from TRBV11-2 and TRBJ2-7; D is perhaps TRBD2 (7 bases). Trimming pared 5 bases from V and 1 base from J, leaving 15 bases between. From germline, CDR1 is SGHAT and CDR2 FQNNGV. The CDR3 runs to 15 residues. CDR3 DNA sequence: TGTGCCAGCAGCGAGGGGGGGGCTCCATCCTACGAGCAGTACTTC. Its translation: CASSEGGAPSYEQYF.

The chain has TRBV5-1 and TRBJ1-1; unclear D gene. CDR1 is SGHRS and CDR2 is YFSETQ in the germline V gene. This CDR3 region has 13 residues. V dropped 2 bases and J dropped 4 bases, with 9 bases sitting between them. The CDR3 spells CASSFTPSTEAFF. CDR3 DNA: TGCGCCAGCAGCTTTACCCCTAGCACTGAAGCTTTCTTT.

The J gene is TRBJ1-4, the V gene TRBV11-3; weak D call: TRBD1 (6 bases). Germline CDR1 and CDR2: SGHNT and YENEEA. V was cut by 4 bases and J by 3 bases, with 15 bases left in between. This CDR3 has 16 residues. CDR3 coding DNA: TGTGCCAGCAGCTCGGGAGGGGGGCGATCTAATGAAAAACTGTTTTTT. As protein: CASSSGGGRSNEKLFF.

The V and J genes are TRBV7-6 and TRBJ2-1; TRBD2 agrees at 7 bases. The CDR3 sequence is 14 residues long. The germline CDR1 and CDR2 sequences are SGHVS and FNYEAQ. Unmatched junction bases numbered 1, after V lost 0 bases and J lost 5 bases. The CDR3 loop is CASSLAGGNNEQFF. The CDR3 coding sequence is TGTGCCAGCAGCTTAGCCGGGGGGAACAATGAGCAGTTCTTC. The entire variable domain, with the rest obtained from reference TRBV7-6 and TRBJ2-1, is as follows: GAGVSQSPRYKVTKRGQDVALRCDPISGHVSLYWYRQALGQGPEFLTYFNYEAQQDKSGLPNDRFSAERPEGSISTLTIQRTEQRDSAMYRCASSLAGGNNEQFFGPGTRLTVL.

This rearrangement joins TRBV5-1 to TRBJ2-6; D unclear. The CDR3 runs 16 residues. CDR1 is SGHRS, CDR2 YFSETQ, per germline. V gave up 5 bases and J gave up 0 bases, with 12 bases separating them. The CDR3 nucleotides are TGCGCCAGCAGTACGGAAGCCATCTCTGGGGCCAACGTCCTGACTTTC. Its protein product is CASSTEAISGANVLTF.

This rearrangement joins TRBV5-1 to TRBJ1-2; possibly TRBD1 for D (5 bases). Trimming took off 5 bases at V and 9 bases at J, with 17 bases between the two ends. The CDR3 is 13 residues long. The germline V gene encodes CDR1 SGHRS and CDR2 YFSETQ. As DNA, the CDR3 is TGCGCCAGCAGTTCCTCGGACGAGGGGAGCTACACCTTC. Translation: CASSSSDEGSYTF.

The genes are TRBV4-1 and TRBJ1-1; possible D gene TRBD1, 5 bases. Germline CDR1 and CDR2: MGHRA and YSYEKL. This CDR3 is built from 11 residues. V was shortened by 6 bases and J by 5 bases, with 7 bases between the two germline ends. The CDR3 sequence: CASRRGTEAFF. CDR3 nucleotide sequence: TGCGCCAGCAGGAGGGGAACTGAAGCTTTCTTT.

The V and J genes are TRBV10-1 and TRBJ2-1, with a weak D call TRBD1 (6 bases). Germline CDR1 is WNHNN and CDR2 is SYGVQD (reference sequence). The CDR3 contains 17 residues. V was cut by 4 bases and J by 0 bases, with 16 bases left in between. The CDR3 loop is CASSVPLWGPSYNEQFF. As DNA, the CDR3 is TGCGCCAGCAGTGTACCGCTCTGGGGGCCCTCCTACAATGAGCAGTTCTTC.

The V gene is TRBV7-9, the J gene TRBJ1-5; tentative D call: TRBD1 (6 bases). V shed 2 bases and J shed 3 bases, with 8 bases lying between them. The CDR3 is 14 residues long. Germline CDR1 reads SEHNR; CDR2 reads FQNEAQ (reference sequence). CDR3 residues: CASSLQGSNQPQHF. The DNA for the CDR3 is TGTGCCAGCAGCTTACAGGGGTCCAATCAGCCCCAGCATTTT.

The chain is built from TRBV7-2 and TRBJ1-2, with TRBD1 as a possible D gene (6 bases). V lost 3 bases and J lost 8, with 16 bases in between. Germline CDR1 is SGHTA and CDR2 is FQGNSA. The CDR3 sequence is 14 residues long. CDR3 in DNA: TGTGCCAGCAGCTTCCCCAGGGGCTTGGGGGGCTACACCTTC. It specifies CASSFPRGLGGYTF.

This clone showed up just a few times. This chain uses TRBV9 with TRBJ1-5; D gene uncertain. Trimming took off 3 bases at V and 9 bases at J, with 10 bases between the two ends. CDR3 length equals 12 residues. Germline loops: CDR1 SGDLS, CDR2 YYNGEE. CDR3 sequence (DNA): TGTGCCAGCAGCGCCACGGGTGGGCCCCAGCATTTT. This encodes CASSATGGPQHF.

The V call is TRBV4-3, the J call TRBJ2-6; D is unclear. Trimming took 0 bases from V and 1 from J, leaving 4 bases between them. From germline, CDR1 is LGHNA and CDR2 YSLEER. The CDR3 spans 15 residues. The DNA for the CDR3 is TGCGCCAGCAGCCAAGATCCGTCTGGGGCCAACGTCCTGACTTTC. Encoded protein: CASSQDPSGANVLTF.

This chain joins TRBV19 and TRBJ2-1; 13 bases agree with TRBD2. The CDR3 consists of 16 residues. The V gene end was trimmed by 10 bases and the J gene end by 0 bases; junction bases not matched to a gene: 6. The germline V gene has CDR1 LNHDA and CDR2 SQIVND (reference sequence). The CDR3 sequence: CATRTSGGSSYNEQFF. Written as DNA, the CDR3 is TGTGCCACCCGGACTAGCGGGGGTAGCTCCTACAATGAGCAGTTCTTC.

The chain couples TRBV6-6 to TRBJ1-5; D unclear. The CDR3 is 14 residues long. The germline V gene has CDR1 MNHNY and CDR2 SVGAGI (reference sequence). V was trimmed by 8 bases and J by 5 bases, leaving 16 bases between them. CDR3 DNA sequence: TGTGCCAGCGTGGCCGCAAACTCAGATCAGCCCCAGCATTTT. Amino acids: CASVAANSDQPQHF.

The chain has TRBV9 and TRBJ1-2; no reliable D call. Germline V gene sequence: CDR1 SGDLS, CDR2 YYNGEE. V was pared by 4 bases and J by 5 bases, with 18 bases between. The CDR3 runs to 15 residues. CDR3: CASSPYRAEAYGYTF. The CDR3 bases are TGTGCCAGCAGCCCCTATCGGGCAGAAGCTTATGGCTACACCTTC.

The chain recombines TRBV6-1 with TRBJ2-1; D is uncertain. The CDR3 runs 13 residues. The V end was cut by 0 bases, the J end by 3 bases, with 3 bases between. Germline-derived CDR1 and CDR2 are MNHNS and SASEGT. The CDR3 spells CASSEALYNEQFF. Written as DNA, the CDR3 is TGTGCCAGCAGTGAAGCGCTCTACAATGAGCAGTTCTTC.

The chain uses TRBV12-5 and TRBJ2-3; no definite D call. V gave up 6 bases and J gave up 1 base, with 17 bases separating them. This CDR3 region has 16 residues. CDR1 is LGHNT and CDR2 is FRNRAP in the germline V gene. The CDR3 DNA sequence: TGTGCTAGTGGCCTGGGAAGGAGTGGGGGCACAGATACGCAGTATTTT. Protein: CASGLGRSGGTDTQYF.

This chain joins TRBV28 and TRBJ2-7; D is undetermined. The CDR3 contains 14 residues. Germline values: CDR1 MDHEN, CDR2 SYDVKM. V was cut by 4 bases and J by 1 base, with 11 bases left in between. For the CDR3, the DNA is TGTGCCAGCAGTTCGCCGACGTCTTCCTACGAGCAGTACTTC. Translation: CASSSPTSSYEQYF.

V usage is TRBV6-5 and J usage is TRBJ2-7, with D maybe TRBD2 (6 bases). V was shortened by 0 bases and J by 2 bases, with 8 bases between the two germline ends. The CDR3 totals 14 residues. CDR1 is MNHEY and CDR2 is SVGAGI in the germline V gene. CDR3: CASSYSGGPYEQYF. CDR3 coding DNA: TGTGCCAGCAGTTACTCGGGGGGACCCTACGAGCAGTACTTC.

V usage is TRBV5-5 and J usage is TRBJ1-1; TRBD1 might be the D (6 bases). The germline V gene encodes CDR1 SGHKS and CDR2 YYEKEE (reference sequence). The germline V and J ends were trimmed by 5 bases and 5 bases, with 16 bases remaining between them. The CDR3 loop spans 14 amino acids. CDR3 DNA sequence: TGTGCCAGCAGACCGGGGTCCAGGGGAACTGAAGCTTTCTTT. Protein product: CASRPGSRGTEAFF.

J is TRBJ2-6 and V is TRBV2; 10 bases fit TRBD1. The V segment lost 6 bases and the J segment 1 base; nucleotides outside the gene matches: 6. This CDR3 is 17 amino acids long. Germline CDR1 reads SNHLY; CDR2 reads FYNNEI. CDR3 in DNA: TGTGCCAGCAGGGCCCGGACAGGGGGTTCTGGGGCCAACGTCCTGACTTTC. It encodes CASRARTGGSGANVLTF.

The genes are TRBV7-2 and TRBJ1-1; D is undetermined. The CDR3 contains 11 residues. From germline, CDR1 is SGHTA and CDR2 FQGNSA. V was clipped by 1 base and J by 11 bases, with 8 bases between them. CDR3 DNA: TGTGCCAGCAGCTTAGGCGGCAAGGCTTTCTTT. Residues: CASSLGGKAFF.

The table lists this clone with a few counts. The genes are TRBV5-1 and TRBJ1-1; 9 bases are shared with TRBD1. The CDR3 sequence is 16 residues long. Germline values: CDR1 SGHRS, CDR2 YFSETQ. V dropped 6 bases and J dropped 2; count of bases not matched to a gene: 11. The CDR3 here is CASTLTGGAGNTEAFF. The CDR3 coding sequence is TGCGCCAGCACCCTCACAGGGGGCGCTGGAAACACTGAAGCTTTCTTT.

The V and J genes are TRBV6-4 and TRBJ1-1; D possibly corresponds to TRBD1 (6 bases). Trimming cost V 6 bases and J 0 bases, with 11 bases left between them. This CDR3 is 14 amino acids long. CDR1 MRHNA and CDR2 SNTAGT come from the germline V gene. CDR3 bases: TGTGCCAGCAGGGACAGTTCCATGAACACTGAAGCTTTCTTT. Amino acid sequence: CASRDSSMNTEAFF.

V usage is TRBV5-1 and J usage is TRBJ2-1, with no clear D. This CDR3 spans 16 amino acids. Germline loops: CDR1 SGHRS, CDR2 YFSETQ. Trimming shortened V by 0 bases and J by 1 base, and 11 bases separated the two germline ends. The CDR3 DNA is TGCGCCAGCAGCTTGGGGTTTGGGTCGTCCTACAATGAGCAGTTCTTC. Residues: CASSLGFGSSYNEQFF. Full variable domain (remainder filled in from reference TRBV5-1 and TRBJ2-1): KAGVTQTPRYLIKTRGQQVTLSCSPISGHRSVSWYQQTPGQGLQFLFEYFSETQRNKGNFPGRFSGRQFSNSRSEMNVSTLELGDSALYLCASSLGFGSSYNEQFFGPGTRLTVL.

This sequence joins TRBV19 and TRBJ1-2, with 11 positions matching TRBD1. CDR3 size: 15 residues. Looked up from germline, CDR1 is LNHDA and CDR2 is SQIVND (reference sequence). Trimming cost V 3 bases and J 2 bases; bases outside gene matches: 2. The CDR3 sequence is CASSIRTGGNYGYTF. The CDR3 region has the DNA TGTGCCAGTAGTATCCGGACAGGGGGCAACTATGGCTACACCTTC. The full variable domain, completed using reference TRBV19 and TRBJ1-2, is DGGITQSPKYLFRKEGQNVTLSCEQNLNHDAMYWYRQDPGQGLRLIYYSQIVNDFQKGDIAEGYSVSREKKESFPLTVTSAQKNPTAFYLCASSIRTGGNYGYTFGSGTRLTVV.